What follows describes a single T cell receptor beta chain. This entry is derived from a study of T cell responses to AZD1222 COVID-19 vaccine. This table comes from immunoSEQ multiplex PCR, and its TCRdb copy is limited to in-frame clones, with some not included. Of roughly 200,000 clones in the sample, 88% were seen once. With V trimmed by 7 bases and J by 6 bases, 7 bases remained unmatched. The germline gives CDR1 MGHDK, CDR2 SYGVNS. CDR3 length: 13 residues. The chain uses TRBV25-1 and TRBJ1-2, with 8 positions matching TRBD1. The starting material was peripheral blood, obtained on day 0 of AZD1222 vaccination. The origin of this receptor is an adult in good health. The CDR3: CASNRQGRNGYTF. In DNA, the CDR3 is TGTGCCAGCAACCGACAGGGGAGGAATGGCTACACCTTC.